Shown below are 24 T cell receptor beta chains from a single sample sequenced in a study of blood T cell repertoires in COVID-19. Sequencing was performed with immunoSEQ multiplex PCR; in TCRdb, only in-frame clones are kept and a portion is missing. The sample holds around 210,000 clones; roughly 85% are singletons and the top ten take roughly 4.6%. Sequencing was done on a sample of peripheral blood. These receptors originate from a man aged 45-65 years with COVID-19, enrolled during active disease.

The gene calls are TRBV28 and TRBJ2-1; 11 bases fit TRBD2. V lost 2 bases and J lost 2; bases outside the gene matches: 5. The CDR3 is made up of 17 amino acids. The germline CDR1 and CDR2 sequences are MDHEN and SYDVKM. The DNA of the CDR3 is TGTGCCAGCAGTTTACGGCTAGCGGGGGGCCCCTACAATGAGCAGTTCTTC. Protein sequence: CASSLRLAGGPYNEQFF.

The chain is built from TRBV13 and TRBJ1-1; D uncertain. Germline V gives CDR1 PRHDT, CDR2 FYEKMQ (reference sequence). The CDR3 has 15 amino acids. Trimming stripped 2 bases from V and 0 bases from J, with 10 bases between. CDR3 protein: CASSLSPGMNTEAFF. The CDR3 region has the DNA TGTGCCAGCAGCTTATCTCCAGGTATGAACACTGAAGCTTTCTTT.

This chain joins TRBV12-3 or TRBV12-4 and TRBJ2-3, with 12 bases that match TRBD2. The CDR3 has 13 amino acids. V dropped 10 bases and J dropped 4; count of bases not matched to a gene: 3. The CDR3 sequence: CATSSGGADTQYF. CDR3 DNA: TGTGCCACATCTAGCGGGGGGGCAGATACGCAGTATTTT.

The table lists this clone with a few counts. The chain carries TRBV25-1 and TRBJ1-1; D gene unclear. Trimming shortened V by 2 bases and J by 9 bases, and 10 bases separated the two germline ends. The germline CDR1 and CDR2 sequences are MGHDK and SYGVNS. The CDR3 length is 12 residues. The CDR3 DNA sequence: TGTGCCAGCAGTGAAGGGCGCCTCAAAGCTTTCTTT. This translates into CASSEGRLKAFF.

This chain joins TRBV15 and TRBJ2-5, with TRBD2 matching over 10 bases. Looked up from germline, CDR1 is LNHNV and CDR2 is YYDKDF (reference sequence). V shed 4 bases, J shed 3 bases, and the junction held 14 bases outside the gene matches. The CDR3 has 18 amino acids. CDR3 loop: CATSKTLTRSGGEETQYF. CDR3 nucleotide sequence: TGTGCCACCAGCAAAACTCTAACTCGCAGCGGGGGGGAAGAGACCCAGTACTTC.

This clone was seen a single time. The chain joins TRBV18 to TRBJ2-5; D unresolved. Germline V lookup: CDR1 KGHSH, CDR2 LQKENI. The CDR3 is 12 amino acids. The ends were cut back, 3 bases at V and 9 bases at J, with 11 bases in the middle. The CDR3 DNA is TGTGCCAGCTCACCGTTCGAGGTAGCCCAGTACTTC. Encoded protein: CASSPFEVAQYF.

The chain links TRBV4-1 to TRBJ1-3; tentatively, D is TRBD1 (5 bases). This CDR3 contains 16 residues. Trimming took 2 bases from V and 3 from J, leaving 14 bases between them. CDR1 is MGHRA, CDR2 YSYEKL, per germline. CDR3 loop: CASSQHQGYVGNTIYF. Here the CDR3 DNA reads TGCGCCAGCAGCCAACACCAGGGATATGTTGGAAACACCATATATTTT.

This chain joins TRBV4-2 and TRBJ2-7, with unresolved D. From germline, CDR1 is LGHNA and CDR2 YNFKEQ. V was cut by 2 bases and J by 1 base, with 3 bases left in between. This CDR3 region has 12 residues. Here the CDR3 reads CASSQPSYEQYF. The CDR3 bases are TGTGCCAGCAGCCAACCATCCTACGAGCAGTACTTC.

The V gene is TRBV14, the J gene TRBJ2-7; TRBD1 matches 8 bases. The V segment lost 8 bases and the J segment 0 bases; nucleotides outside the gene matches: 6. The germline CDR1 and CDR2 sequences are SGHDN and FVKESK. The CDR3 runs to 14 residues. The CDR3 loop reads CASWPRGRSYEQYF. The DNA for the CDR3 is TGTGCCAGCTGGCCCAGGGGGCGCTCCTACGAGCAGTACTTC.

This sequence joins TRBV6-1 and TRBJ1-1, with D hard to call. Trimming took off 2 bases at V and 2 bases at J, with 3 bases between the two ends. This CDR3 has 12 amino acids. CDR1 and CDR2 (germline): MNHNS, SASEGT. The CDR3 DNA reads TGTGCCAGCAGTGAAAGCAACACTGAAGCTTTCTTT. It codes for CASSESNTEAFF.

The CDR3: CASSHEGQPQHF. Here the CDR3 DNA reads TGTGCCAGCAGCCACGAGGGTCAGCCCCAGCATTTT. The V call is TRBV3-1 (or the pseudogene TRBV3-2), the J call TRBJ1-5; D gene uncertain. The ends were cut back, 3 bases at V and 6 bases at J, with 6 bases in the middle. The germline V gene has CDR1 LGHDT and CDR2 YNNKEL (reference sequence). The CDR3 contains 12 residues.

The J gene is TRBJ1-3, the V gene TRBV4-1, with D unclear. With 0 bases removed from V and 2 bases from J, the gap between germline ends came to 8 bases. The CDR3 runs 15 residues. Germline CDR1 MGHRA, CDR2 YSYEKL. DNA of the CDR3: TGCGCCAGCAGCCAAGAGGCGGTTCCTGGAAACACCATATATTTT. Its translation is CASSQEAVPGNTIYF.

The rearrangement uses TRBV7-8 and TRBJ1-1; 7 nucleotides line up with TRBD1. This CDR3 has 14 residues. The V and J ends lost 6 bases and 2 bases, in that order; junction bases with no gene match: 6. Per the germline V gene, CDR1 is SGHVS and CDR2 is FQNEAQ. CDR3 residues: CASRWTGINTEAFF. Here the CDR3 DNA reads TGTGCCAGCAGGTGGACAGGAATAAACACTGAAGCTTTCTTT.

The chain links TRBV27 to TRBJ2-1, with D possibly matching TRBD2 (6 bases). V was clipped by 6 bases and J by 7 bases, with 10 bases between them. This CDR3 spans 12 amino acids. Germline loops: CDR1 MNHEY, CDR2 SMNVEV (reference sequence). CDR3 protein: CASSGGPNEQFF. The CDR3 coding sequence is TGTGCCAGCAGCGGGGGTCCAAATGAGCAGTTCTTC.

This chain links TRBV2 with TRBJ2-2; 7 nucleotides align to TRBD2. CDR3 length equals 14 residues. CDR1 and CDR2 from the germline V gene are SNHLY and FYNNEI. V was pared by 8 bases and J by 1 base, with 4 bases of the junction left unmatched. The CDR3 is CASRGGRNTGELFF. The CDR3 DNA is TGTGCCAGCCGGGGCGGGAGGAACACCGGGGAGCTGTTTTTT.

The rearrangement links TRBV9 to TRBJ1-4; D is unresolved. Trimming pared 2 bases from V and 12 bases from J, leaving 17 bases between. The CDR3 extends over 14 amino acids. Germline values: CDR1 SGDLS, CDR2 YYNGEE. CDR3 bases: TGTGCCAGCAGCGTCGCAGTGGAGAGGTCCGAACTGTTTTTT. It specifies CASSVAVERSELFF.

The rearrangement joins TRBV27 to TRBJ2-7; 8 nucleotides agree with TRBD1. V shed 4 bases, J shed 6 bases, and the junction held 11 bases outside the gene matches. Germline V gene data show CDR1 as MNHEY and CDR2 as SMNVEV (reference sequence). The CDR3 has 15 amino acids. CDR3: CASSSWTGQGGEQYF. CDR3 nucleotides: TGTGCCAGCAGTTCCTGGACAGGGCAAGGGGGCGAGCAGTACTTC.

For the CDR3, the DNA is TGTGCCAGCAAAAATGTGCGAAGAGGGAGCACAGATACGCAGTATTTT. Protein sequence: CASKNVRRGSTDTQYF. The V gene is TRBV7-8, the J gene TRBJ2-3, with a tentative D call TRBD2 (5 bases). The CDR3 consists of 16 residues. Germline assignment: CDR1 SGHVS and CDR2 FQNEAQ. Between the trimmed V and J ends, which lost 7 bases and 0 bases, there was a span of 17 bases.

The V gene is TRBV18, the J gene TRBJ2-1; the match to TRBD1 covers 8 bases. Germline lookup yields CDR1 KGHSH and CDR2 LQKENI. The CDR3 extends over 17 amino acids. V shed 2 bases and J 8 bases; nucleotides not matched to a gene: 14. The CDR3 bases are TGTGCCAGCTCACCAAACCTCGGGCGACAGGGGATCCATGAGCAGTTCTTC. Amino acids: CASSPNLGRQGIHEQFF.

The chain recombines TRBV3-1 (or the pseudogene TRBV3-2) with TRBJ2-3; 8 nucleotides match TRBD2. Germline values: CDR1 LGHDT, CDR2 YNNKEL (reference sequence). The V gene end was trimmed by 4 bases and the J gene end by 5 bases; junction bases not matched to a gene: 5. The CDR3 is made up of 14 amino acids. The CDR3 region is CASSLGLAGDTQYF. In DNA form, the CDR3 reads TGTGCCAGCAGCCTCGGACTAGCAGGAGATACGCAGTATTTT.

The chain combines TRBV27 with TRBJ2-3; 8 bases are shared with TRBD2. Germline V gene data show CDR1 as MNHEY and CDR2 as SMNVEV (reference sequence). V shed 3 bases and J 6 bases; nucleotides not matched to a gene: 5. This CDR3 comprises 14 residues. This chain's CDR3 is CASSFLGTSDTQYF. The CDR3 DNA is TGTGCCAGCAGTTTCCTAGGGACTAGTGATACGCAGTATTTT.

This clone was found once. The gene calls are TRBV7-2 and TRBJ2-2; 7 bases are shared with TRBD1. V lost 2 bases to trimming and J lost 6 bases; unmatched junction nucleotides: 12. Germline-derived CDR1 and CDR2 are SGHTA and FQGNSA. The length of the CDR3 is 17 residues. This CDR3 reads CASSLILVGGGSGELFF. Here the CDR3 DNA reads TGTGCCAGCAGCTTAATCCTGGTAGGGGGCGGTTCCGGGGAGCTGTTTTTT. The complete variable domain, with remaining parts taken from reference TRBV7-2 and TRBJ2-2, reads GAGVSQSPSNKVTEKGKDVELRCDPISGHTALYWYRQSLGQGLEFLIYFQGNSAPDKSGLPSDRFSAERTGGSVSTLTIQRTQQEDSAVYLCASSLILVGGGSGELFFGEGSRLTVL.

V usage is TRBV7-8 and J usage is TRBJ2-5; possible D gene TRBD1, 5 bases. V lost 5 bases to trimming and J lost 7 bases, with 8 bases between them. In germline, CDR1 is SGHVS, CDR2 FQNEAQ. This CDR3 is 11 amino acids long. For the CDR3, the DNA is TGTGCCAGCAGCCAAAGGGGGACCCAGTACTTC. Its protein is CASSQRGTQYF.

This clone showed up just once. The chain joins TRBV2 to TRBJ2-5, with TRBD2 identical over 8 bases. The CDR3 totals 15 residues. J gave up 5 bases and V 3 bases, and 8 bases lay outside the gene matches. CDR1 and CDR2 from the germline V gene are SNHLY and FYNNEI. CDR3 residues: CASSDATSDGETQYF. CDR3 DNA sequence: TGTGCCAGCAGTGATGCGACTAGCGACGGGGAGACCCAGTACTTC.